This is a list of T cell receptor beta chains from one sample in a study of CD8+CD57+ T cells in acquired aplastic anemia. TCRdb itself ran the reads through MiXCR, one entry per CDR3 protein. This table holds about 260,000 distinct CDR3 sequences, around 82% found once. Source material: sorted CD4+, CD8+, or CD8+CD57+ T cells (not recorded which) from PBMCs. These receptors were taken from a human donor with aplastic anemia. CDR3s include the opening cysteine and the closing phenylalanine or tryptophan. The D gene is left open where the match is weak. Clone size is shown for a subset of rows, as once, few, many or a class of expanded clone.

clone_size: .
d_call: .
j_call: TRBJ1-1
v_call: TRBV9
cdr3_aa: CASGVDLKVKNFAFF
cdr3_nt: TGTGCCAGCGGAGTAGATCTGAAAGTGAAGAACTTCGCTTTCTTT

clone_size: once
d_call: .
j_call: TRBJ2-7
v_call: TRBV15
cdr3_aa: CATSRRDFPYEQYF
cdr3_nt: TGTGCCACCAGCAGGCGGGACTTCCCCTACGAGCAGTACTTC

clone_size: .
d_call: .
j_call: TRBJ1-2
v_call: TRBV2
cdr3_aa: CASGDGGTGAQNF
cdr3_nt: TGTGCCAGCGGGGACGGGGGCACAGGTGCGCAGAACTTT

clone_size: .
d_call: .
j_call: TRBJ2-5
v_call: TRBV7-3
cdr3_aa: CASSSGGTWGTTQYF
cdr3_nt: TGTGCCAGCAGTTCAGGCGGGACTTGGGGTACGACCCAGTACTTC

clone_size: .
d_call: .
j_call: TRBJ2-3
v_call: TRBV7-8
cdr3_aa: CASTRPGAPTTTQYF
cdr3_nt: TGTGCCAGCACTAGACCGGGTGCTCCCACAACTACGCAGTATTTT

clone_size: .
d_call: .
j_call: TRBJ1-1
v_call: TRBV24-1
cdr3_aa: CAWEPGRVTEAFF
cdr3_nt: TGTGCCTGGGAACCGGGACGTGTCACTGAAGCTTTCTTT

clone_size: .
d_call: .
j_call: TRBJ1-1
v_call: TRBV29-1
cdr3_aa: CTITRDTEDFF
cdr3_nt: TGCACAATTACCAGGGACACCGAGGATTTCTTT

clone_size: .
d_call: TRBD1
j_call: TRBJ1-1
v_call: TRBV9
cdr3_aa: CASSAEDRQGGNAEAFF
cdr3_nt: TGTGCCAGCAGCGCGGAGGACCGACAGGGAGGAAACGCTGAAGCTTTCTTT

clone_size: .
d_call: TRBD1
j_call: TRBJ2-3
v_call: TRBV7-9
cdr3_aa: CAGQGPRETQDTRYF
cdr3_nt: TGTGCCGGACAGGGGCCTAGGGAGACCCAGGATACCCGGTATTTT

clone_size: once
d_call: .
j_call: TRBJ2-5
v_call: TRBV15
cdr3_aa: CATSSGHTQETLYF
cdr3_nt: TGTGCCACCAGCAGTGGCCACACCCAAGAGACCCTGTACTTC

clone_size: .
d_call: TRBD2
j_call: TRBJ2-1
v_call: TRBV24-1
cdr3_aa: CATSDSTSGRFLSYNEQFF
cdr3_nt: TGTGCCACCAGTGATTCGACTAGCGGGAGGTTCCTCTCCTACAATGAGCAGTTCTTC

clone_size: .
d_call: .
j_call: TRBJ1-3
v_call: TRBV15
cdr3_aa: CASSPGGNTIYF
cdr3_nt: TGTGCCAGCAGCCCGGGGGGAAACACCATATATTTT

clone_size: .
d_call: .
j_call: TRBJ2-1
v_call: TRBV11-3
cdr3_aa: CDSSIYLCSVELAAPSYNEQFF
cdr3_nt: .

clone_size: .
d_call: .
j_call: TRBJ1-5
v_call: TRBV3-1
cdr3_aa: CASSEDGDPNQPQHF
cdr3_nt: TGTGCCAGCAGCGAAGATGGGGACCCGAATCAGCCCCAGCATTTT

clone_size: .
d_call: .
j_call: TRBJ1-1
v_call: TRBV2
cdr3_aa: CASSLELAGARKDFF
cdr3_nt: TGTGCCAGCAGCTTAGAACTAGCGGGAGCTAGGAAAGATTTCTTT

clone_size: .
d_call: TRBD2
j_call: TRBJ2-3
v_call: TRBV7-9
cdr3_aa: CASSSRTSGIGTQYF
cdr3_nt: TGTGCCAGCAGCTCTCGGACTAGCGGAATAGGTACGCAGTATTTT

clone_size: many
d_call: .
j_call: TRBJ2-2
v_call: TRBV6-5
cdr3_aa: CASSYEAPIGRTNTGELFF
cdr3_nt: TGTGCCAGCAGTTACGAGGCCCCAATTGGCAGAACGAACACCGGGGAGCTGTTTTTT

clone_size: .
d_call: TRBD2
j_call: TRBJ2-1
v_call: TRBV11-1
cdr3_aa: CASSIAGGYYNEQFF
cdr3_nt: TGTGCCAGCAGTATAGCGGGCGGCTACTACAATGAGCAGTTCTTC

clone_size: once
d_call: TRBD2
j_call: TRBJ2-3
v_call: TRBV5-1
cdr3_aa: CASSLEPTSGTQYF
cdr3_nt: TGCGCCAGCAGCTTGGAACCCACTAGCGGTACGCAGTATTTT

clone_size: few
d_call: TRBD2
j_call: TRBJ2-3
v_call: TRBV7-3
cdr3_aa: CASSSAGGRDTQYF
cdr3_nt: TGTGCCAGCAGTTCAGCGGGGGGTCGCGATACGCAGTATTTT

clone_size: .
d_call: .
j_call: TRBJ1-5
v_call: TRBV7-6
cdr3_aa: CASSQGPGQPQHF
cdr3_nt: TGTGCCAGCAGCCAAGGGCCGGGTCAGCCCCAGCATTTT

clone_size: .
d_call: .
j_call: TRBJ2-7
v_call: TRBV20-1
cdr3_aa: CSASSLTEQYF
cdr3_nt: TGCAGTGCTAGTTCATTAACCGAGCAGTACTTC

clone_size: .
d_call: .
j_call: TRBJ1-2
v_call: TRBV9
cdr3_aa: CASSSRDRGLDTRYTF
cdr3_nt: TGTGCCAGCAGCTCCCGGGATAGGGGATTGGATACTCGCTACACCTTC

clone_size: .
d_call: .
j_call: TRBJ2-5
v_call: TRBV7-3
cdr3_aa: CATSRGSGHETQAF
cdr3_nt: TGTGCCACCAGCAGAGGCAGCGGGCACGAGACCCAAGCTTTC

clone_size: .
d_call: .
j_call: TRBJ1-1
v_call: TRBV20-1
cdr3_aa: CSARDLRGNSEAFF
cdr3_nt: TGCAGTGCTAGAGATCTTAGGGGGAACTCTGAAGCTTTCTTT

clone_size: .
d_call: .
j_call: TRBJ2-4
v_call: TRBV15
cdr3_aa: CATSRGCGQDTQYF
cdr3_nt: TGTGCCACCAGCAGGGGCTGCGGTCAAGATACCCAGTACTTC

clone_size: .
d_call: .
j_call: TRBJ1-5
v_call: TRBV9
cdr3_aa: CASSGEAGNTREHF
cdr3_nt: TGTGCCAGCAGTGGTGAAGCGGGGAACACGCGCGAGCATTTT

clone_size: .
d_call: .
j_call: TRBJ2-3
v_call: TRBV7-9
cdr3_aa: CASGDAGAAAQQYF
cdr3_nt: TGTGCCAGCGGGGACGCGGGCGCAGCCGCGCAGCAGTATTTT

clone_size: .
d_call: TRBD2
j_call: TRBJ2-3
v_call: TRBV7-9
cdr3_aa: CAGSFAGGPNQQEF
cdr3_nt: TGTGCCGGCAGCTTCGCGGGAGGACCCAATCAACAAGAATTT

clone_size: .
d_call: .
j_call: TRBJ2-5
v_call: TRBV9
cdr3_aa: CASSGGGDQKDGYF
cdr3_nt: TGTGCCAGCAGCGGAGGAGGGGACCAGAAGGATGGCTACTTC